Presented here are 12 T cell receptor beta chains from one specimen sequenced in a study of T cell clones after liver transplantation. The data were produced by immunoSEQ multiplex PCR, yet TCRdb's version contains in-frame clones alone and is incomplete. The sample carries some 70,000 clones, roughly 90% recorded once. The starting material was CD4+ T cells from blood, obtained before liver transplant. The receptors here all came from a human donor who received a liver transplant.

The rearrangement joins TRBV14 to TRBJ2-7; TRBD2 agrees at 7 bases. CDR1 is SGHDN and CDR2 is FVKESK in the germline V gene. Trimming removed 4 bases from V and 3 bases from J; junction bases left unmatched: 12. This CDR3 spans 16 amino acids. CDR3 sequence reads: CASSRTLDAGDYEQYF. The CDR3 coding sequence is TGTGCCAGCAGCCGTACCTTAGACGCGGGGGACTACGAGCAGTACTTC.

V gene TRBV14 combines with J gene TRBJ2-6; 7 positions agree with TRBD1. Germline CDR1 is SGHDN and CDR2 is FVKESK. This CDR3 is 16 amino acids long. V was clipped by 6 bases and J by 2 bases; unmatched bases: 7. CDR3 coding DNA: TGTGCCAGCAGTCAGACAGGGCTGGCTGGGGCCAACGTCCTGACTTTC. This translates into CASSQTGLAGANVLTF.

This chain uses TRBV9 with TRBJ2-7; D could derive from TRBD1 or TRBD2 (5 bases each). The CDR3 covers 15 residues. Germline values: CDR1 SGDLS, CDR2 YYNGEE. V shed 4 bases and J shed 8 bases, with 22 bases lying between them. This chain's CDR3 is CASSRTGTGVTKQYF. The CDR3 DNA is TGTGCCAGCAGCCGAACCGGGACCGGGGTTACAAAGCAGTACTTC.

The chain carries TRBV30 and TRBJ2-5, with D perhaps TRBD2 (6 bases). The CDR3 is 15 amino acids. Trimming took off 1 base at V and 4 bases at J, with 16 bases between the two ends. Germline V gene sequence: CDR1 GTSNPN, CDR2 SVGIG (reference sequence). CDR3 amino acids: CAWSALGAGGETQYF. The CDR3 DNA follows: TGTGCCTGGAGTGCCCTTGGGGCCGGGGGAGAGACCCAGTACTTC.

This chain connects TRBV2 to TRBJ1-3; TRBD1 might be the D (5 bases). Germline V gene sequence: CDR1 SNHLY, CDR2 FYNNEI. The CDR3 covers 18 residues. V dropped 3 bases and J dropped 0 bases, with 18 bases sitting between them. This chain's CDR3 is CASSEGQQAAYSGNTIYF. CDR3 DNA sequence: TGTGCCAGCAGTGAGGGGCAGCAAGCGGCTTACTCTGGAAACACCATATATTTT.

The chain carries TRBV7-9 and TRBJ2-2, with D perhaps assigned TRBD1 or TRBD2 (5 bases each). This CDR3 has 15 amino acids. V gave up 1 base and J gave up 6 bases, with 12 bases separating them. Germline V gene data show CDR1 as SEHNR and CDR2 as FQNEAQ (reference sequence). The CDR3 sequence: CASSLGAGTAGELFF. The DNA of the CDR3 is TGTGCCAGCAGCTTAGGTGCAGGGACGGCCGGGGAGCTGTTTTTT. Full variable domain (missing parts from reference TRBV7-9 and TRBJ2-2): DTGVSQNPRHKITKRGQNVTFRCDPISEHNRLYWYRQTLGQGPEFLTYFQNEAQLEKSRLLSDRFSAERPKGSFSTLEIQRTEQGDSAMYLCASSLGAGTAGELFFGEGSRLTVL.

This chain connects TRBV19 to TRBJ1-1; TRBD1 matches at 8 bases. The CDR3 runs to 14 residues. The J segment lost 1 base and the V segment lost 6 bases, leaving 4 bases of the junction unmatched. Germline loops: CDR1 LNHDA, CDR2 SQIVND (reference sequence). The CDR3 here is CASSSQGGNTEAFF. In DNA, the CDR3 is TGTGCCAGTAGCTCACAGGGGGGGAACACTGAAGCTTTCTTT.

This rearrangement joins TRBV7-2 to TRBJ1-1, with unresolved D. CDR1 and CDR2 from the germline V gene are SGHTA and FQGNSA. The CDR3 contains 14 residues. Trimming removed 3 bases from V and 2 bases from J, with 10 bases in between. CDR3 region: CASSFHPSNTEAFF. CDR3 nucleotide sequence: TGTGCCAGCAGCTTTCATCCCAGTAACACTGAAGCTTTCTTT.

V gene TRBV9 combines with J gene TRBJ2-5, with D hard to call. The ends were cut back, 4 bases at V and 2 bases at J, with 9 bases in the middle. The CDR3 is 13 amino acids. In germline, CDR1 is SGDLS, CDR2 YYNGEE. This CDR3 is CASSPDWQETQYF. The CDR3 nucleotides are TGTGCCAGCAGCCCCGATTGGCAAGAGACCCAGTACTTC.

The chain employs TRBV30 and TRBJ2-2, with D uncertain. The germline V and J ends were trimmed by 0 bases and 5 bases, with 10 bases remaining between them. The CDR3 is 14 residues long. The germline CDR1 and CDR2 sequences are GTSNPN and SVGIG (reference sequence). The chain's CDR3 is CAWSVGRRTGELFF. The CDR3 bases are TGTGCCTGGAGTGTAGGCCGCAGGACCGGGGAGCTGTTTTTT.

This chain uses TRBV5-8 with TRBJ2-5; 9 bases line up with TRBD1. CDR3 size: 14 residues. V was pared by 9 bases and J by 5 bases, with 11 bases of the junction left unmatched. Germline CDR1 and CDR2: SGHTS and YDEGEE. The CDR3 protein is CATPPDRGMETQYF. Written as DNA, the CDR3 is TGTGCCACCCCCCCCGACAGGGGGATGGAGACCCAGTACTTC.

This chain connects TRBV10-3 to TRBJ2-4, with D possibly called TRBD1 or TRBD2 (5 bases each). V lost 6 bases, J lost 7 bases, and 19 bases lay in between. The CDR3 totals 15 residues. Looked up from germline, CDR1 is ENHRY and CDR2 is SYGVKD. CDR3 sequence reads: CAISPGTSGTNIQYF. The CDR3 bases are TGTGCCATCAGCCCCGGGACGAGTGGGACGAACATTCAGTACTTC.